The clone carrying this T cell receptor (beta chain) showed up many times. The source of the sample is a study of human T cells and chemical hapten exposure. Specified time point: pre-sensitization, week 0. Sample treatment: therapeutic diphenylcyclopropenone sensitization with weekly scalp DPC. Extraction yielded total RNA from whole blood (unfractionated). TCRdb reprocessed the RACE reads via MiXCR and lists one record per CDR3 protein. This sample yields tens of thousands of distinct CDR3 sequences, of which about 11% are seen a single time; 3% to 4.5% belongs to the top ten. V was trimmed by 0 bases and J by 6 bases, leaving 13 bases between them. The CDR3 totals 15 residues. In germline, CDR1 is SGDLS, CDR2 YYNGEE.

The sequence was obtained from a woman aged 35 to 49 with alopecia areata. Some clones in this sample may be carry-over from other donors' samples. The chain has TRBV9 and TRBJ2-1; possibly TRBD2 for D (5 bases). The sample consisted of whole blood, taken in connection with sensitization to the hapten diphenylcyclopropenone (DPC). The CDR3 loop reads CASSVGLIGRNEQFF. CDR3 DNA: TGTGCCAGCAGCGTAGGACTAATAGGGCGCAATGAGCAGTTCTTC. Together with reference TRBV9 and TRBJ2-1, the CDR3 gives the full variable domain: DSGVTQTPKHLITATGQRVTLRCSPRSGDLSVYWYQQSLDQGLQFLIQYYNGEERAKGNILERFSAQQFPDLHSELNLSSLELGDSALYFCASSVGLIGRNEQFFGPGTRLTVL.